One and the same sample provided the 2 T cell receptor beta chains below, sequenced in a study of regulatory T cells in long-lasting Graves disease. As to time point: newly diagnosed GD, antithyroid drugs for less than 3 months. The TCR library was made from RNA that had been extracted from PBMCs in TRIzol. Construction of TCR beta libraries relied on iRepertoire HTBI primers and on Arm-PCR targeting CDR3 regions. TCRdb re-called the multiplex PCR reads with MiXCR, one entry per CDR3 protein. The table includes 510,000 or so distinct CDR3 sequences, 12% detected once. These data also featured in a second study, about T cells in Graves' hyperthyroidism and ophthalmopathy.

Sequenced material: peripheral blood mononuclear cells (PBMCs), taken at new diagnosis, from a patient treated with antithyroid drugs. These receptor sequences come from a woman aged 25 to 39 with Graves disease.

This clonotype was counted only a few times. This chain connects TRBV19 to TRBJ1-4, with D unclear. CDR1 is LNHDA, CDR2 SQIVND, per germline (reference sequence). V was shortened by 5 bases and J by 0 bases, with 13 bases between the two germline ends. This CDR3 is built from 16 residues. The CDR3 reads CASSSPWTTTNEKLFF. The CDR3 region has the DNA TGTGCCAGTAGTTCCCCCTGGACCACAACTAATGAAAAACTGTTTTTT. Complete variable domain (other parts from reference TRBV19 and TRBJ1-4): DGGITQSPKYLFRKEGQNVTLSCEQNLNHDAMYWYRQDPGQGLRLIYYSQIVNDFQKGDIAEGYSVSREKKESFPLTVTSAQKNPTAFYLCASSSPWTTTNEKLFFGSGTQLSVL.

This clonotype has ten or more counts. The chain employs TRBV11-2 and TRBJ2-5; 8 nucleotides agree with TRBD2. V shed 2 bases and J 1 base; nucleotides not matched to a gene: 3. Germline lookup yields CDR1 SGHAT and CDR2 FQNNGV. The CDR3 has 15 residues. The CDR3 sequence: CASSLLGTSQETQYF. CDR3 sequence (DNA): TGTGCCAGCAGCTTACTAGGGACTAGCCAAGAGACCCAGTACTTC.